This T cell receptor (beta chain) originates from a study of T cells in Graves' hyperthyroidism and ophthalmopathy. Study results and caveats: Most clonotypes that expanded in the thyroid above 0.001 also showed up in blood. Patients with ophthalmopathy were separated from those with stable hyperthyroidism by a 13 V-J model.

This CDR3 contains 13 residues. Trimming shortened V by 4 bases and J by 4 bases, and 5 bases separated the two germline ends. Germline values: CDR1 MNHNS, CDR2 SASEGT. Graves' hyperthyroidism showing no ophthalmopathy progression within 18 months was considered stable. Diagnosis of hyperthyroidism was new in patients aged 18 to 65, and its duration was under 2 months. This clonotype was detected many times. The antigen remains undetermined. It was RNA transcripts that yielded the amplified TCR beta CDR3 regions. When the TCR CDR3 underwent first-round RT-PCR, the HTBI primer set was used. TCRdb fed the multiplex PCR reads into MiXCR, producing one record per CDR3 protein. This sample has under 650,000 distinct CDR3 sequences; around 15% occur once, and the top ten carry approximately 3.8%.

The sequenced sample was blood. The clonotype originates from a woman aged 25-40 years with Graves' hyperthyroidism. The genes are TRBV6-1 and TRBJ1-6; D not certain. The CDR3 DNA reads as TGTGCCAGCAGTGTGTTTTATAATTCACCCCTCCACTTT. It is translated as CASSVFYNSPLHF.